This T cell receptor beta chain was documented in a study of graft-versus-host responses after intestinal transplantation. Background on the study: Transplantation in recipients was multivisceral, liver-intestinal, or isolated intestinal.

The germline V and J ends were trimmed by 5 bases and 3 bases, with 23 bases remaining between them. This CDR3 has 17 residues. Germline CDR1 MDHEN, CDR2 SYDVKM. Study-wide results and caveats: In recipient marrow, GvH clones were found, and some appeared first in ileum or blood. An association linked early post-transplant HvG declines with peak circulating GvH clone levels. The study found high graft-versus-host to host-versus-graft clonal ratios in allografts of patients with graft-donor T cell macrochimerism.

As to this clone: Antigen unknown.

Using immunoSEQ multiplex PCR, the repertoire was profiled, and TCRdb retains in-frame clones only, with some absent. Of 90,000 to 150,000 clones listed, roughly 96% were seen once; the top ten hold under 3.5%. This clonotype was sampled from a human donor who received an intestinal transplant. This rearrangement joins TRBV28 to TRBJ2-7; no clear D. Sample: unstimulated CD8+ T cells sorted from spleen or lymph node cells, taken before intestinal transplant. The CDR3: CASSKPLRFLDNYEQYF. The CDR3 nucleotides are TGTGCCAGCAGTAAACCCCTCCGTTTTCTAGACAACTACGAGCAGTACTTC.